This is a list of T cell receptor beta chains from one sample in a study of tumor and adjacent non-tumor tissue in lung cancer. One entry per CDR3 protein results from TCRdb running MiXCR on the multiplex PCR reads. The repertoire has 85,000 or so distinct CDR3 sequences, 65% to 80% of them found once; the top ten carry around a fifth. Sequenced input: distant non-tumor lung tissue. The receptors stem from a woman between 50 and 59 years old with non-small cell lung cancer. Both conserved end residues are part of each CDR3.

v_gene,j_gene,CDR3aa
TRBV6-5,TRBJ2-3,CASSRSLLNTQYF
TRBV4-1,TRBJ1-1,CAISQREGWDTEAFF
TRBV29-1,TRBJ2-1,CNAKEQEGGEQFF
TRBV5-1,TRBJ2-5,CASSPNPTSGGETQYF
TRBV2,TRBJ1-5,CASQGPNQPQHF
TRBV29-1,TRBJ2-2,CSVGTGDGELFF
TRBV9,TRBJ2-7,CASSEGGEGYERYF
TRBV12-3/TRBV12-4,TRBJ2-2,CASSLGTVTDSGELFF
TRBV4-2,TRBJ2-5,CASSQDLGAGPRGTQYF
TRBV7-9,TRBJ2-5,CASSPRLGEWETQYF
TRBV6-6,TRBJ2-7,CACSPQGARAGGEQYF
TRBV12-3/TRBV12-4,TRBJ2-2,CASNTETGVTNTGELFF
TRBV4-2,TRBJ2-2,CASAPGLPKTGELFF
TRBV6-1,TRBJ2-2,CAIPKPAMVGIGELFF
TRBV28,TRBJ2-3,CASSPQDGNTDTQYF
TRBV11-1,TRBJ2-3,CASSLEIGSTDTQCF
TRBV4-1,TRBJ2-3,CASSRPNTDTQHF
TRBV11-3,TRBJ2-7,CVSSPLKGVECEQYF
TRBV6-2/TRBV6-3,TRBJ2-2,CACSRQGTVTGELFF
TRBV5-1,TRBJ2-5,CASKGGQESQYF
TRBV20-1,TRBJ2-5,CSARDLDSPSGTQYF
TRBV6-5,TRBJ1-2,CASSYRARDHGYTF
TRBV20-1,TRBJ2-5,CGAIDSGRAPETQYF
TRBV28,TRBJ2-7,CGSSAPGRGAHEQYF
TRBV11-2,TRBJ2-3,CASSLEGGGTQYF
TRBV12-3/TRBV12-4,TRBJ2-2,CTSSLAGLDTGELFF
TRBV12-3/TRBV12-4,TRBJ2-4,CATGRIARNIQNF
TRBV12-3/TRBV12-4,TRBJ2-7,CASSSRREEYF
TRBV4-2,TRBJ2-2,CASTFSWTRNTGELFF
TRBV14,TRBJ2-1,CASSQPSGRYNEQLF
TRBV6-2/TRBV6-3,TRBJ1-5,CASSVRTGAGQPRHF